A single sample is the source of the 22 T cell receptor beta chains below, sequenced in a study of shared clonotypes between healthy human individuals. Generated by immunoSEQ multiplex PCR, the TCRdb table keeps only in-frame clones and is missing some. The sample gives about 2,200,000 clones, around 93% of which show up once; about 1.8% is in the top ten. Naive CD8 cells lacked CD45RO and underwent positive selection for CCR7, leaving out terminally differentiated effector memory CD45RA+ cells. The sequenced sample consisted of naive CD8+ T cells from PBMCs. The receptors were sampled from a man between 18 and 29 years old in good health. Some clones in this sample may be carry-over from other donors' samples.

The V and J genes are TRBV7-9 and TRBJ1-2; D unresolved. The germline CDR1 and CDR2 sequences are SEHNR and FQNEAQ (reference sequence). V was clipped by 0 bases and J by 6 bases, with 14 bases between them. This CDR3 is built from 15 residues. CDR3 nucleotides: TGTGCCAGCAGCTTAGCGGCCATGGGGAATAATGGCTACACCTTC. Amino acid sequence: CASSLAAMGNNGYTF.

This sequence joins TRBV28 and TRBJ2-3; weak D call: TRBD2 (5 bases). The length of the CDR3 is 15 residues. The ends were cut back, 2 bases at V and 1 base at J, with 10 bases in the middle. Germline CDR1 reads MDHEN; CDR2 reads SYDVKM. The CDR3 DNA is TGTGCCAGCAGTTTAGCGGGTTGGGGCACAGATACGCAGTATTTT. It is translated as CASSLAGWGTDTQYF.

The chain joins TRBV28 to TRBJ2-7; maybe TRBD1 (5 bases). CDR1 is MDHEN, CDR2 SYDVKM, per germline. CDR3 length: 14 amino acids. Trimming pared 7 bases from V and 4 bases from J, leaving 17 bases between. The CDR3 bases are TGTGCCAGCAACTCAAAGGGGTTGAATTACGAGCAGTACTTC. Encoded protein: CASNSKGLNYEQYF.

DNA of the CDR3: TGTGCCAGCTCACCACTTTCGTGGGAGGCCTACAATGAGCAGTTCTTC. Residues: CASSPLSWEAYNEQFF. The rearrangement links TRBV18 to TRBJ2-1; maybe TRBD2 (6 bases). The V end was cut by 1 base, the J end by 2 bases, with 12 bases between. This CDR3 has 16 amino acids. Germline assignment: CDR1 KGHSH and CDR2 LQKENI.

V and J are TRBV5-4 and TRBJ2-3, with D unclear. The V gene lost 2 bases and the J gene lost 6 bases, with 19 bases spanning the gap. Germline lookup yields CDR1 SGHNT and CDR2 YYREEE (reference sequence). This CDR3 comprises 16 residues. Here the CDR3 DNA reads TGTGCCAGCAGCTTCGGTCAGCTTATGGGGTCGGATACGCAGTATTTT. Encoded protein: CASSFGQLMGSDTQYF.

CDR3 in amino acids: CASSLGRRSPGNEQFF. The CDR3 region has the DNA TGTGCCAGCAGCTTAGGCAGGAGGTCTCCGGGGAATGAGCAGTTCTTC. The gene calls are TRBV7-9 and TRBJ2-1; D may be TRBD2 (5 bases). This CDR3 is 16 amino acids long. Germline CDR1 and CDR2: SEHNR and FQNEAQ (reference sequence). Trimming pared 1 base from V and 7 bases from J, leaving 17 bases between.

The V and J genes are TRBV6-6 and TRBJ2-5; D possibly corresponds to TRBD2 (6 bases). Trimming took 10 bases from V and 5 from J, leaving 11 bases between them. There are 11 residues in the CDR3. CDR1 is MNHNY, CDR2 SVGAGI, per germline (reference sequence). The CDR3 protein is CATSRGETQYF. Written as DNA, the CDR3 is TGTGCCACCTCCCGGGGGGAGACCCAGTACTTC.

The chain links TRBV30 to TRBJ1-1, with D perhaps TRBD1 (5 bases). This CDR3 has 14 residues. Trimming stripped 2 bases from V and 4 bases from J, with 14 bases between. The germline V gene encodes CDR1 GTSNPN and CDR2 SVGIG (reference sequence). Written as DNA, the CDR3 is TGTGCCTGGAGTCCCCCACTGGGGGTCACTGAAGCTTTCTTT. It codes for CAWSPPLGVTEAFF.

This chain uses TRBV11-2 with TRBJ2-3, with TRBD1 matching over 9 bases. The ends lost 3 bases at V and 3 bases at J; junction bases unmatched: 4. CDR3 size: 15 residues. From germline, CDR1 is SGHAT and CDR2 FQNNGV. The CDR3 region is CASSLSGQGTDTQYF. The CDR3 coding sequence is TGTGCCAGCAGCTTGTCGGGACAGGGAACAGATACGCAGTATTTT. Together with reference TRBV11-2 and TRBJ2-3, the CDR3 gives the full variable domain: EAGVAQSPRYKIIEKRQSVAFWCNPISGHATLYWYQQILGQGPKLLIQFQNNGVVDDSQLPKDRFSAERLKGVDSTLKIQPAKLEDSAVYLCASSLSGQGTDTQYFGPGTRLTVL.

The V and J genes are TRBV7-9 and TRBJ2-5, with D possibly being TRBD2 (6 bases). Germline values: CDR1 SEHNR, CDR2 FQNEAQ (reference sequence). V was pared by 5 bases and J by 0 bases, with 16 bases between. The CDR3 runs 16 residues. The CDR3 DNA reads as TGTGCCAGCAGCAAGGTGGCAGGGACTTACCAAGAGACCCAGTACTTC. Translation: CASSKVAGTYQETQYF.

The V call is TRBV29-1, the J call TRBJ1-5; D ambiguous. Trimming left V 4 bases short and J 6 bases short, with 13 bases between. Per germline, CDR1 SQVTM and CDR2 ANQGSEA. CDR3 length: 13 amino acids. CDR3 nucleotide sequence: TGCAGCGTTGTGAGTCAGGTGCCTCAGCCCCAGCATTTT. Amino acid sequence: CSVVSQVPQPQHF.

The chain has TRBV4-2 and TRBJ1-1; 8 nucleotides match TRBD1. The CDR3 totals 15 residues. Germline V lookup: CDR1 LGHNA, CDR2 YNFKEQ. The V and J ends lost 3 bases and 5 bases, in that order; junction bases with no gene match: 8. The DNA of the CDR3 is TGTGCCAGCAGCCAGATTACAGGGGGAGGGACTGAAGCTTTCTTT. Amino acids: CASSQITGGGTEAFF.

The sample holds one count of this clone. V usage is TRBV13 and J usage is TRBJ2-7; the D gene is possibly TRBD2 (6 bases). Trimming shortened V by 1 base and J by 6 bases, and 16 bases separated the two germline ends. The CDR3 is 15 residues long. CDR1 PRHDT and CDR2 FYEKMQ come from the germline V gene (reference sequence). This CDR3 reads CASSLVGGEFSEQYF. CDR3 DNA: TGTGCCAGCAGCTTAGTGGGGGGAGAGTTCTCCGAGCAGTACTTC.

The rearrangement links TRBV19 to TRBJ2-5, with D tentatively TRBD1 (6 bases). The V gene's germline CDR1 is LNHDA and CDR2 SQIVND (reference sequence). The ends were cut back, 5 bases at V and 0 bases at J, with 16 bases in the middle. CDR3 size: 16 residues. The CDR3 region has the DNA TGTGCCAGTAGTGTACGCGGACAGCCTCACCAAGAGACCCAGTACTTC. Amino acid sequence: CASSVRGQPHQETQYF.

The rearrangement links TRBV9 to TRBJ1-5; 7 bases are a match to TRBD1. Germline V gene data show CDR1 as SGDLS and CDR2 as YYNGEE. The CDR3 is made up of 15 amino acids. J lost 4 bases, V lost 3 bases, and 7 bases had no gene match. As DNA, the CDR3 is TGTGCCAGCAGCGCCGAGGGACAGTTAAATCAGCCCCAGCATTTT. It codes for CASSAEGQLNQPQHF.

A word on this clone: Distinct nucleotide sequences in the sample also encode this CDR3. This chain connects TRBV19 to TRBJ2-1, with D possibly TRBD2 on 6 matching bases. Germline loops: CDR1 LNHDA, CDR2 SQIVND (reference sequence). V shed 3 bases and J shed 3 bases, with 6 bases lying between them. CDR3 size: 13 residues. The CDR3 DNA follows: TGTGCCAGTAGTATGGGGGGCTACAATGAGCAGTTCTTC. Its translation: CASSMGGYNEQFF.

The chain links TRBV9 to TRBJ2-3, with D tentatively TRBD2 (6 bases). Germline values: CDR1 SGDLS, CDR2 YYNGEE. V lost 0 bases and J 2 bases, leaving 10 bases between the germline ends. There are 15 residues in the CDR3. This CDR3 reads CASSVDRGLTDTQYF. For the CDR3, the DNA is TGTGCCAGCAGCGTAGATAGGGGACTCACAGATACGCAGTATTTT.

The chain carries TRBV27 and TRBJ2-5; 13 nucleotides align to TRBD2. Germline V gives CDR1 MNHEY, CDR2 SMNVEV (reference sequence). J gave up 1 base and V 6 bases, and 5 bases lay outside the gene matches. This CDR3 spans 16 amino acids. This chain's CDR3 is CASRLGTSGIQETQYF. CDR3 sequence (DNA): TGTGCCAGCAGACTCGGGACTAGCGGGATCCAAGAGACCCAGTACTTC.

The chain uses TRBV28 and TRBJ2-1; D is ambiguous. The CDR3 consists of 17 residues. Trimming removed 4 bases at V and 7 bases at J, with 23 bases between. The germline V gene has CDR1 MDHEN and CDR2 SYDVKM. CDR3 residues: CASSSPQMARLGNEQFF. CDR3 DNA sequence: TGTGCCAGCAGTTCCCCTCAAATGGCGCGTCTGGGGAATGAGCAGTTCTTC.

CDR3 DNA: TGCGCCAGCAGCCAAGGGAGGGCTACGAATAATTCACCCCTCCACTTT. It translates to CASSQGRATNNSPLHF. The gene calls are TRBV4-3 and TRBJ1-6; D uncertain. Germline V CDR1 and CDR2: LGHNA, YSLEER. V lost 1 base to trimming and J lost 5 bases, with 12 bases between them. The CDR3 totals 16 residues.

The chain has TRBV9 and TRBJ2-3; no firm D call. The CDR3 has 15 amino acids. Germline CDR1 SGDLS, CDR2 YYNGEE. Trimming removed 4 bases at V and 6 bases at J, with 18 bases between. The CDR3 bases are TGTGCCAGCAGCCCCCCAGATAGATTGTTCGATACGCAGTATTTT. The encoded protein is CASSPPDRLFDTQYF.

Worth noting for this clone: Other DNA sequences in this specimen translate into the identical CDR3. J is TRBJ2-5 and V is TRBV19; 11 nucleotides match TRBD2. The CDR3 has 15 amino acids. Trimming at V came to 3 bases and at J to 2 bases, leaving 2 bases not matched to a gene. Germline V lookup: CDR1 LNHDA, CDR2 SQIVND (reference sequence). The CDR3 DNA sequence: TGTGCCAGTAGTATCCGGACTAGCGGGCAAGAGACCCAGTACTTC. Its translation is CASSIRTSGQETQYF.